This TCR beta chain emerged from a study of T cells in Graves' hyperthyroidism and ophthalmopathy. CDR1 and CDR2 (germline): LGHDT, YNNKEL (reference sequence). Trimming took 4 bases from V and 7 from J, leaving 8 bases between them. The CDR3 runs to 12 residues. This clonotype was seen many times. The antigen is not known. Study-level findings and limits: The model anticipated ophthalmopathy a median about 6.5 months pre-onset.

The source material, RNA transcripts, was used to amplify TCR beta CDR3 regions. First-round RT-PCR targeting the TCR CDR3 was performed with the HTBI primer set. TCRdb used MiXCR to reprocess the multiplex PCR reads, holding one entry per CDR3 protein. The data show 550,000 to 800,000 distinct CDR3 sequences, with 16% seen just once and around 7.7% held by the top ten. Graves' hyperthyroidism is called stable when ophthalmopathy does not progress within 18 months. Used for diagnoses were clinical symptoms, serum thyroxine and TRAb, thyroid ultrasound and orbital computed tomography. This clonotype was obtained from a young man with Graves' hyperthyroidism. The chain combines TRBV3-1 with TRBJ2-1, with D uncertain. The sequenced material came from blood. The CDR3 loop reads CASSLPMNEQFF. The DNA of the CDR3 is TGTGCCAGCAGCCTGCCTATGAATGAGCAGTTCTTC.